This TCR beta chain was recorded in a study of metastatic and nonmetastatic thyroid tumors. Study details: From malignant and benign thyroid patients, repertoires in blood and in tumor or nodule tissue were compared.

Original handling: Construction of a distant-metastasis classifier for papillary thyroid cancer relied on CDR3 differences across clinicopathological groups. TCRdb re-called the PCR reads with MiXCR. The authors' filters were not applied to this entry. This table has 18,000 or so clones, roughly 36% appearing once. Prior to thyroid surgery, none of the patients had received any treatment. Study results and caveats: In blood and tumor, TCR beta diversity was reportedly significantly higher in malignant thyroid tumors than in benign nodules.

Worth noting for this clone: No antigen is known for it.

V trimming: 3 bases; J trimming: 5 bases; junction bases outside the gene matches: 10. The CDR3 runs 17 residues. Per germline, CDR1 GTSNPN and CDR2 SVGIG (reference sequence). This receptor was obtained from a female donor with papillary thyroid cancer or a benign thyroid nodule (not recorded which). Some clones in this sample may be carry-over from other donors' samples. Sequenced material: tumor tissue. The chain recombines TRBV30 with TRBJ2-2, with TRBD2 matching over 12 bases. The CDR3 loop is CAWSQGLAGIGTGELFF. In DNA, the CDR3 is TGTGCCTGGAGCCAGGGACTAGCGGGCATAGGGACCGGGGAGCTGTTTTTT.